The 13 T cell receptor beta chains listed next were all sequenced from one sample in a study of CD8+CD57+ T cells in acquired aplastic anemia. Template material for TCR beta VDJ and CDR3 profiling consisted of genomic DNA. TCRdb reprocessed the reads with MiXCR, giving one entry per CDR3 protein. The sample holds around 170,000 distinct CDR3 sequences, over 40% seen once. Patients chosen for sequencing had shown CD8+CD57+ cell expansion by flow cytometry. Sequences were obtained from sorted CD4+, CD8+, or CD8+CD57+ T cells (not recorded which) from PBMCs. The receptors shown here come from a human donor with aplastic anemia.

This clonotype has at least ten counts. V and J are TRBV6-1 and TRBJ2-2; possibly TRBD1 for D (6 bases). Trimming cost V 7 bases and J 4 bases, with 7 bases left between them. The CDR3 spans 12 residues. Germline V gives CDR1 MNHNS, CDR2 SASEGT. The CDR3 spells CASTRGTGELFF. Written as DNA, the CDR3 is TGTGCCAGCACCAGGGGCACCGGGGAGCTGTTTTTT.

This clonotype was counted a few times. The chain combines TRBV18 with TRBJ2-3, with TRBD2 matching 11 bases. Germline values: CDR1 KGHSH, CDR2 LQKENI. J gave up 1 base and V 3 bases, and 12 bases lay outside the gene matches. This CDR3 is built from 19 residues. The CDR3 nucleotides are TGTGCCAGCTCACCTGGGCTAGCGGGGGGACTCCCAGGCACAGATACGCAGTATTTT. This gives the protein CASSPGLAGGLPGTDTQYF.

The chain links TRBV2 to TRBJ1-4; TRBD1 is a possible D gene (5 bases). The CDR3 consists of 14 residues. Deletions cut 6 bases from V and 3 bases from J, with 11 bases between. CDR1 is SNHLY and CDR2 is FYNNEI in the germline V gene. CDR3 in DNA: TGTGCCAGCAGGGGCAGGGTGGCTAATGAAAAACTGTTTTTT. Its protein product is CASRGRVANEKLFF.

As concerns this clonotype: This may stem from a read error, because a much larger clone lies one nucleotide away. V is TRBV27 and J is TRBJ2-3; maybe TRBD1 (6 bases). The J call may be wrong; the DNA end is better matched by TRBJ1-5. The CDR3 is made up of 14 amino acids. Germline assignment: CDR1 MNHEY and CDR2 SMNVEV (reference sequence). CDR3 DNA sequence: TGTGCCAGCAGTTTGTGGGGGGCCCACCATACGCAGCATTTT. This translates into CASSLWGAHHTQHF.

The chain joins TRBV7-4 to TRBJ2-3, with D unclear. Germline CDR1 and CDR2: SGHVT and SQSDAQ. This CDR3 is built from 13 residues. V was clipped by 3 bases and J by 1 base, with 5 bases between them. In DNA, the CDR3 is TGTGCCAGCAGCTTCAGACGCACAGATACGCAGTATTTT. It codes for CASSFRRTDTQYF.

The chain uses TRBV15 and TRBJ2-7, with a tentative D call TRBD2 (5 bases). The CDR3 spans 13 residues. Germline lookup yields CDR1 LNHNV and CDR2 YYDKDF (reference sequence). V lost 0 bases to trimming and J lost 3 bases, with 6 bases between them. This CDR3 reads CATSREGSYEQYF. In DNA form, the CDR3 reads TGTGCCACCAGCAGAGAGGGGAGCTACGAGCAGTACTTC.

The rearrangement joins TRBV5-1 to TRBJ1-6; D is unresolved. Germline V gene lookup returns CDR1 SGHRS and CDR2 YFSETQ. The CDR3 length is 13 residues. Trimming cost V 0 bases and J 9 bases, with 7 bases left between them. As DNA, the CDR3 is TGCGCCAGCAGCTTGGCCCGCGGTTCACCCCTCCACTTT. As protein: CASSLARGSPLHF. The whole variable domain, remainder taken from reference TRBV5-1 and TRBJ1-6, is KAGVTQTPRYLIKTRGQQVTLSCSPISGHRSVSWYQQTPGQGLQFLFEYFSETQRNKGNFPGRFSGRQFSNSRSEMNVSTLELGDSALYLCASSLARGSPLHFGNGTRLTVT.

There are many counts of this clonotype. The CDR3 protein is CASSNSYEQYF. The CDR3 coding sequence is TGTGCCAGCAGCAACTCCTACGAGCAGTACTTC. V is TRBV7-2 and J is TRBJ2-7; D is ambiguous. Per the germline V gene, CDR1 is SGHTA and CDR2 is FQGNSA. V lost 5 bases to trimming and J lost 0 bases, with 2 bases between them. This CDR3 has 11 amino acids.

This clonotype appeared many times. V usage is TRBV3-1 and J usage is TRBJ2-7; D assignment may be TRBD1 or TRBD2 (5 bases each). This CDR3 has 14 amino acids. The germline V gene has CDR1 LGHDT and CDR2 YNNKEL (reference sequence). V lost 5 bases, J lost 1 base, and 12 bases lay in between. The CDR3 here is CASSGDGESYEQYV. CDR3 in DNA: TGTGCCAGCAGCGGGGACGGAGAATCCTACGAGCAGTACGTC.

The table lists this clonotype with many counts. The chain carries TRBV7-2 and TRBJ1-2; D is unclear. CDR1 and CDR2 from the germline V gene are SGHTA and FQGNSA. The V end lost 0 bases, the J end lost 4 bases, and 15 bases lay between the germline ends. The length of the CDR3 is 16 residues. The CDR3 DNA follows: TGTGCCAGCAGCTTAGCGCGGGAGGTTACGGCCTATGGCTACACCTTC. This gives the protein CASSLAREVTAYGYTF.

In this sample, this clonotype turned up many times. The chain combines TRBV19 with TRBJ2-3; 10 bases line up with TRBD1. CDR3 length equals 15 residues. After removal of 5 bases from V and 7 bases from J, the junction contained 9 bases not matched to a gene. Germline CDR1 is LNHDA and CDR2 is SQIVND (reference sequence). CDR3 sequence: CASSPGGQGKYTQYF. The CDR3 coding sequence is TGTGCCAGTAGTCCGGGGGGACAGGGGAAATATACGCAGTATTTT.

The CDR3 protein is CSVGLAGGHWDNEQFF. CDR3 DNA sequence: TGCAGCGTCGGACTAGCGGGAGGGCATTGGGACAATGAGCAGTTCTTC. The chain has TRBV29-1 and TRBJ2-1; the match to TRBD2 covers 15 bases. The germline CDR1 and CDR2 sequences are SQVTM and ANQGSEA. Trimming removed 6 bases from V and 5 bases from J; junction bases left unmatched: 8. The CDR3 has 16 amino acids.

This chain uses TRBV11-2 with TRBJ2-5; TRBD2 aligns across 12 bases. The V gene's germline CDR1 is SGHAT and CDR2 FQNNGV. CDR3 length: 17 residues. J was trimmed by 5 bases and V by 1 base; bases with no gene match: 8. The CDR3 is CASSLVVTSGSGETQYF. CDR3 nucleotide sequence: TGTGCCAGCAGCTTAGTAGTGACTAGCGGGAGTGGGGAGACCCAGTACTTC.